This T cell receptor beta chain was recovered during a study of shared clonotypes between healthy human individuals. Study-wide background: The donor pool was made up of a couple of women and a few men aged 18 to 49. Study outcomes and limitations: Around 5% was the fraction of naive CD4 clonotypes found shared across several donors. Memory subsets generally showed smaller estimated richness than naive subsets did.

Splitting of CD4+ cells produced CD45RA+ naive and CD45RA-negative memory subsets. Assay: immunoSEQ multiplex PCR; the TCRdb copy retains only in-frame clones and omits some. The sample consists of about 1.5 million clones, 95% to 99% of them appearing once. A word on this clone: Antigen specificity is unknown.

V lost 3 bases, J lost 5 bases, and 8 bases stayed unmatched. Per germline, CDR1 MDHEN and CDR2 SYDVKM. This CDR3 is built from 15 residues. This clonotype originated in a man aged 25-45 years in good health. The rearrangement joins TRBV28 to TRBJ2-7; 9 bases are a match to TRBD2. Sequencing used naive CD4+ T cells sorted from blood. Subset reported: CD45RA+ positively selected. The CDR3 loop reads CASSFLAGFGNEQYF. The CDR3 DNA reads as TGTGCCAGCAGTTTTCTAGCGGGATTTGGAAACGAGCAGTACTTC. Based on the CDR3 plus reference TRBV28 and TRBJ2-7, the full variable domain is DVKVTQSSRYLVKRTGEKVFLECVQDMDHENMFWYRQDPGLGLRLIYFSYDVKMKEKGDIPEGYSVSREKKERFSLILESASTNQTSMYLCASSFLAGFGNEQYFGPGTRLTVT.